The 29 T cell receptor beta chains below were found in one sample sequenced in a study of blood T cell repertoires in COVID-19. Data came from immunoSEQ multiplex PCR; TCRdb stores just in-frame clones and leaves some out. The sample includes some 230,000 clones, 80% to 90% of them seen just once. The sample consisted of PBMCs or T cells enriched from blood (not recorded which). These receptors were collected from a woman aged 18-29 years in a cohort exposed to, infected with or recovered from COVID-19 (not recorded which).

This clone was counted a single time. The chain combines TRBV7-3 with TRBJ2-1; no reliable D call. Germline V gene lookup returns CDR1 SGHTA and CDR2 FQGTGA. With 1 base removed from V and 8 bases from J, the gap between germline ends came to 9 bases. The CDR3 totals 13 residues. The CDR3 DNA is TGTGCCAGCAGCTTAATGATTCAGGATGAGCAGTTCTTC. Translation: CASSLMIQDEQFF.

The genes are TRBV9 and TRBJ1-2; D possibly corresponds to TRBD1 (6 bases). This CDR3 comprises 18 residues. Germline CDR1 reads SGDLS; CDR2 reads YYNGEE. V lost 4 bases to trimming and J lost 4 bases, with 26 bases between them. CDR3 loop: CASSSQAGDSPLVYGYTF. The DNA for the CDR3 is TGTGCCAGCAGCTCTCAGGCAGGGGATTCCCCCTTGGTCTATGGCTACACCTTC.

V and J are TRBV5-5 and TRBJ1-5; a weak D match, TRBD1 (5 bases). Germline values: CDR1 SGHKS, CDR2 YYEKEE (reference sequence). Trimming pared 1 base from V and 6 bases from J, leaving 14 bases between. This CDR3 has 15 residues. The CDR3 sequence is CASSLNQGGGQPQHF. The CDR3 region has the DNA TGTGCCAGCAGCTTGAACCAGGGAGGAGGTCAGCCCCAGCATTTT.

The chain combines TRBV11-3 with TRBJ2-7; D call uncertain. V was clipped by 0 bases and J by 1 base, with 7 bases between them. This CDR3 has 14 residues. Germline CDR1 SGHNT, CDR2 YENEEA. CDR3 amino acids: CASSLDSSSYEQYF. In DNA, the CDR3 is TGTGCCAGCAGCTTAGACTCTAGTTCCTACGAGCAGTACTTC.

The chain joins TRBV24-1 to TRBJ2-7; TRBD1 aligns across 7 bases. The germline gives CDR1 KGHDR, CDR2 SFDVKD. This CDR3 has 13 amino acids. V lost 3 bases to trimming and J lost 5 bases; unmatched junction nucleotides: 3. Here the CDR3 DNA reads TGTGCCACCAGTGATGGACAGGAGAACGAGCAGTACTTC. Amino acid sequence: CATSDGQENEQYF.

This clone has more than one count but fewer than ten. The genes are TRBV5-1 and TRBJ1-6; the match to TRBD1 covers 7 bases. This CDR3 comprises 16 residues. Trimming removed 4 bases from V and 6 bases from J; junction bases left unmatched: 10. Looked up from germline, CDR1 is SGHRS and CDR2 is YFSETQ. The CDR3 bases are TGCGCCAGCAGCCCTACTCCACAGGGGACTAATTCACCCCTCCACTTT. Its protein product is CASSPTPQGTNSPLHF.

The V and J genes are TRBV4-2 and TRBJ2-1; 9 bases align to TRBD2. Per germline, CDR1 LGHNA and CDR2 YNFKEQ. V trimming: 0 bases; J trimming: 2 bases; junction bases outside the gene matches: 8. The CDR3 contains 18 residues. The CDR3 sequence: CASSQELEREVPYNEQFF. In nucleotides, the CDR3 is TGTGCCAGCAGCCAAGAGCTAGAGCGGGAGGTTCCCTACAATGAGCAGTTCTTC.

In nucleotides, the CDR3 is TGCGCCAGCAGCTCGACAGGGGTCAGCTCTGGGGCCAACGTCCTGACTTTC. Its protein is CASSSTGVSSGANVLTF. The chain uses TRBV5-1 and TRBJ2-6; 8 nucleotides agree with TRBD1. The CDR3 totals 17 residues. J was trimmed by 0 bases and V by 3 bases; bases with no gene match: 5. Germline CDR1 SGHRS, CDR2 YFSETQ. Complete variable domain (other parts from reference TRBV5-1 and TRBJ2-6): KAGVTQTPRYLIKTRGQQVTLSCSPISGHRSVSWYQQTPGQGLQFLFEYFSETQRNKGNFPGRFSGRQFSNSRSEMNVSTLELGDSALYLCASSSTGVSSGANVLTFGAGSRLTVL.

The CDR3 loop reads CASSKHISGGDYGYTF. DNA of the CDR3: TGTGCCAGTAGCAAACACATCTCCGGAGGGGACTATGGCTACACCTTC. The V call is TRBV19, the J call TRBJ1-2, with a tentative D call TRBD1 (5 bases). CDR3 length equals 16 residues. CDR1 is LNHDA and CDR2 is SQIVND in the germline V gene (reference sequence). The V gene lost 6 bases and the J gene lost 3 bases, with 20 bases spanning the gap. The entire variable domain, with the rest obtained from reference TRBV19 and TRBJ1-2, is as follows: DGGITQSPKYLFRKEGQNVTLSCEQNLNHDAMYWYRQDPGQGLRLIYYSQIVNDFQKGDIAEGYSVSREKKESFPLTVTSAQKNPTAFYLCASSKHISGGDYGYTFGSGTRLTVV.

The genes are TRBV5-1 and TRBJ2-7; maybe TRBD2 (6 bases). There are 17 residues in the CDR3. V was shortened by 0 bases and J by 0 bases, with 16 bases between the two germline ends. Germline CDR1 reads SGHRS; CDR2 reads YFSETQ. The CDR3 is CASSLAHGTGSSYEQYF. Here the CDR3 DNA reads TGCGCCAGCAGCTTGGCCCATGGGACTGGGAGCTCCTACGAGCAGTACTTC.

The chain employs TRBV28 and TRBJ2-3; 8 bases align to TRBD2. Germline loops: CDR1 MDHEN, CDR2 SYDVKM. J gave up 3 bases and V 2 bases, and 1 base lay outside the gene matches. This CDR3 region has 14 residues. The CDR3 region is CASSLTGGTDTQYF. The CDR3 DNA follows: TGTGCCAGCAGTTTAACGGGGGGGACAGATACGCAGTATTTT.

The chain couples TRBV30 to TRBJ1-2, with TRBD1 as a possible D gene (6 bases). V was shortened by 3 bases and J by 4 bases, with 15 bases between the two germline ends. From germline, CDR1 is GTSNPN and CDR2 SVGIG (reference sequence). This CDR3 is built from 14 residues. CDR3 amino acids: CAWRPRGARYGYTF. The DNA for the CDR3 is TGTGCCTGGAGACCCAGGGGCGCCCGCTATGGCTACACCTTC.

V and J are TRBV2 and TRBJ1-2; the match to TRBD1 covers 9 bases. The CDR3 has 13 amino acids. Germline V gene lookup returns CDR1 SNHLY and CDR2 FYNNEI. Trimming at V came to 6 bases and at J to 4 bases, leaving 3 bases not matched to a gene. DNA for the CDR3: TGTGCCAGCAGCGGGGACAGGGCCTATGGCTACACCTTC. Residues: CASSGDRAYGYTF.

J is TRBJ1-1 and V is TRBV5-1; D remains unclear. V dropped 0 bases and J dropped 3 bases, with 9 bases sitting between them. The CDR3 is 14 amino acids. Germline V gene data show CDR1 as SGHRS and CDR2 as YFSETQ. The CDR3 spells CASSLVAGDTEAFF. CDR3 DNA sequence: TGCGCCAGCAGCTTGGTGGCGGGAGACACTGAAGCTTTCTTT.

This clone was picked up a small number of times. The genes are TRBV2 and TRBJ2-7; 9 nucleotides line up with TRBD2. Losses at the gene ends were 2 bases for V and 12 bases for J; bases not matched to a gene: 14. Germline CDR1 is SNHLY and CDR2 is FYNNEI. The CDR3 totals 15 residues. CDR3 amino acids: CASSEMETWLAGLYF. The CDR3 bases are TGTGCCAGCAGTGAAATGGAGACATGGCTAGCGGGGCTGTACTTC.

V usage is TRBV6-1 and J usage is TRBJ2-2, with TRBD2 identical over 8 bases. The junction had 5 bases not matched to a gene; V was cut back by 0 bases and J by 5 bases. The V gene's germline CDR1 is MNHNS and CDR2 SASEGT. The CDR3 totals 16 residues. CDR3 sequence: CASSEAERGSTGELFF. The CDR3 DNA follows: TGTGCCAGCAGTGAAGCGGAGCGGGGGAGTACCGGGGAGCTGTTTTTT.

The chain employs TRBV10-1 and TRBJ1-1; weak D call: TRBD1 (5 bases). This CDR3 is built from 16 residues. The germline gives CDR1 WNHNN, CDR2 SYGVQD (reference sequence). The ends were cut back, 4 bases at V and 0 bases at J, with 15 bases in the middle. The CDR3 bases are TGCGCCAGCAGTGCCGGAGGGGAGGGATTGAACACTGAAGCTTTCTTT. Protein product: CASSAGGEGLNTEAFF.

V usage is TRBV11-2 and J usage is TRBJ2-1; weak D call: TRBD2 (6 bases). V was pared by 5 bases and J by 3 bases, with 11 bases between. Germline V gene data show CDR1 as SGHAT and CDR2 as FQNNGV. The CDR3 runs 14 residues. CDR3 amino acids: CASSPRGNYNEQFF. The CDR3 DNA reads TGTGCCAGCAGCCCACGGGGGAACTACAATGAGCAGTTCTTC.

CDR3: CATSDSDRGVTDTQYF. The CDR3 DNA sequence: TGTGCCACCAGTGATTCTGACAGGGGAGTCACAGATACGCAGTATTTT. V usage is TRBV24-1 and J usage is TRBJ2-3; TRBD1 agrees at 8 bases. Per the germline V gene, CDR1 is KGHDR and CDR2 is SFDVKD. The CDR3 covers 16 residues. Unmatched junction bases numbered 5, after V lost 2 bases and J lost 2 bases.

The chain has TRBV10-3 and TRBJ2-7, with D perhaps TRBD1 (5 bases). CDR1 ENHRY and CDR2 SYGVKD come from the germline V gene. Trimming pared 7 bases from V and 3 bases from J, leaving 13 bases between. The CDR3 has 13 residues. The CDR3 DNA reads as TGTGCCATCAAGGGGCAGGAACACTACGAGCAGTACTTC. Translated, it gives CAIKGQEHYEQYF.

V is TRBV5-1 and J is TRBJ1-2, with 9 bases aligning to TRBD1. Trimming took 7 bases from V and 5 from J; bases not matched to a gene: 12. Germline V gives CDR1 SGHRS, CDR2 YFSETQ. The CDR3 runs 15 residues. In nucleotides, the CDR3 is TGCGCCAGCTCCTTACAGGGGGCCGTGGGGTATGGCTACACCTTC. Protein sequence: CASSLQGAVGYGYTF.

This chain connects TRBV5-6 to TRBJ2-7, with 12 bases identical to TRBD2. The CDR3 spans 15 residues. The J segment lost 5 bases and the V segment lost 4 bases, leaving 7 bases of the junction unmatched. CDR1 SGHDT and CDR2 YYEEEE come from the germline V gene. DNA of the CDR3: TGTGCCAGCAGCCTCCGACTAGCGGGAGTCGACGAGCAGTACTTC. As protein: CASSLRLAGVDEQYF.

The J gene is TRBJ1-3, the V gene TRBV28; D is unresolved. The CDR3 spans 13 residues. The germline V gene encodes CDR1 MDHEN and CDR2 SYDVKM. V lost 8 bases, J lost 4 bases, and 12 bases lay in between. CDR3 residues: CASGPDSGNTIYF. The CDR3 nucleotides are TGTGCCAGCGGCCCCGACTCCGGAAACACCATATATTTT. The full variable domain, rest sourced from reference TRBV28 and TRBJ1-3, is DVKVTQSSRYLVKRTGEKVFLECVQDMDHENMFWYRQDPGLGLRLIYFSYDVKMKEKGDIPEGYSVSREKKERFSLILESASTNQTSMYLCASGPDSGNTIYFGEGSWLTVV.

The rearrangement links TRBV2 to TRBJ2-3; a weak D match, TRBD2 (5 bases). V was pared by 4 bases and J by 8 bases, with 19 bases between. The germline V gene encodes CDR1 SNHLY and CDR2 FYNNEI. The CDR3 sequence is 15 residues long. CDR3 bases: TGTGCCAGCAGTGTCCTAGCAGAAAACGTAGGTACGCAGTATTTT. Translating gives CASSVLAENVGTQYF.

This rearrangement joins TRBV3-1 (or the pseudogene TRBV3-2) to TRBJ2-1; 10 bases are a match to TRBD1. V lost 4 bases to trimming and J lost 7 bases; unmatched junction nucleotides: 7. In germline, CDR1 is LGHDT, CDR2 YNNKEL (reference sequence). The CDR3 contains 15 residues. The CDR3 is CASSLTGGARNEQFF. CDR3 nucleotides: TGTGCCAGCAGCCTGACAGGGGGCGCGAGGAATGAGCAGTTCTTC.

The rearrangement uses TRBV28 and TRBJ2-3; a possible D gene is TRBD2 (6 bases). Germline lookup yields CDR1 MDHEN and CDR2 SYDVKM. The V and J ends lost 3 bases and 3 bases respectively, with 7 bases between them. The CDR3 is made up of 13 amino acids. CDR3 coding DNA: TGTGCCAGCAGTTTTCGGGAGACAGATACGCAGTATTTT. This translates into CASSFRETDTQYF.

The chain joins TRBV10-2 to TRBJ2-1, with 14 bases that match TRBD2. Germline V gives CDR1 WSHSY, CDR2 SAAADI. V trimming: 3 bases; J trimming: 7 bases; junction bases outside the gene matches: 20. There are 21 residues in the CDR3. CDR3 protein: CASSDPPGTSGRALWDNEQFF. CDR3 nucleotides: TGCGCCAGCAGTGACCCACCCGGGACTAGCGGGAGAGCCCTCTGGGATAATGAGCAGTTCTTC.

The rearrangement joins TRBV12-2 to TRBJ1-6; TRBD1 reflects the table's D call only, with no check against the DNA. TRBV12-2 is deemed a pseudogene. This CDR3 spans 14 amino acids. CDR3 DNA sequence: TGTGCAAGTCGCTTAATGACAGATAATTCACCCCTCCACTTT. Protein: CASRLMTDNSPLHF.

The chain has TRBV2 and TRBJ1-2; 9 bases agree with TRBD1. V lost 6 bases to trimming and J lost 3 bases; unmatched junction nucleotides: 2. The CDR3 spans 13 residues. Germline CDR1 and CDR2: SNHLY and FYNNEI. The DNA for the CDR3 is TGTGCCAGCAGAACAGGGGGCGACTATGGCTACACCTTC. It specifies CASRTGGDYGYTF. Full variable domain (remainder filled in from reference TRBV2 and TRBJ1-2): EPEVTQTPSHQVTQMGQEVILRCVPISNHLYFYWYRQILGQKVEFLVSFYNNEISEKSEIFDDQFSVERPDGSNFTLKIRSTKLEDSAMYFCASRTGGDYGYTFGSGTRLTVV.